The clone carrying this T cell receptor beta chain was seen at least ten times. Assembly of TCR beta libraries relied on iRepertoire HTBI primers together with Arm-PCR of CDR3 regions. Per the original data handling: Identified across the samples were over 50 TRBV segments and around 14 TRBJ segments. TCRdb recomputed calls from the multiplex PCR reads with MiXCR, one row per CDR3 protein. These V and J calls are TCRdb output, not the study's own analysis. The sample gives about 540,000 distinct CDR3 sequences, 13% of which show up once; over 7.5% is in the top ten. The CDR3 contains 15 residues. V was pared by 1 base and J by 6 bases, with 7 bases of the junction left unmatched. The germline CDR1 and CDR2 sequences are SQVTM and ANQGSEA. The data derive from a study of regulatory T cells in long-lasting Graves disease. Time point given: newly diagnosed GD, antithyroid drugs for less than 3 months. With RNA extracted from PBMCs as input, the TCR library was made.

This sample was also put to use in a study of T cells in Graves' hyperthyroidism and ophthalmopathy. That study reports: Thyroid ultrasound and orbital computed tomography, with clinical symptoms and serum thyroxine and TRAb, informed diagnoses. Appearing also in blood were most of the thyroid clonotypes expanded above 0.001.

The sequence derives from a young man with Graves disease. Here the sequenced sample was peripheral blood mononuclear cells (PBMCs), taken at new diagnosis, from a patient treated with antithyroid drugs. This chain joins TRBV29-1 and TRBJ2-3; TRBD2 agrees at 10 bases. This CDR3 reads CSVEGTSGPGDTQYF. The CDR3 DNA is TGCAGCGTTGAAGGGACTAGCGGCCCTGGGGATACGCAGTATTTT.